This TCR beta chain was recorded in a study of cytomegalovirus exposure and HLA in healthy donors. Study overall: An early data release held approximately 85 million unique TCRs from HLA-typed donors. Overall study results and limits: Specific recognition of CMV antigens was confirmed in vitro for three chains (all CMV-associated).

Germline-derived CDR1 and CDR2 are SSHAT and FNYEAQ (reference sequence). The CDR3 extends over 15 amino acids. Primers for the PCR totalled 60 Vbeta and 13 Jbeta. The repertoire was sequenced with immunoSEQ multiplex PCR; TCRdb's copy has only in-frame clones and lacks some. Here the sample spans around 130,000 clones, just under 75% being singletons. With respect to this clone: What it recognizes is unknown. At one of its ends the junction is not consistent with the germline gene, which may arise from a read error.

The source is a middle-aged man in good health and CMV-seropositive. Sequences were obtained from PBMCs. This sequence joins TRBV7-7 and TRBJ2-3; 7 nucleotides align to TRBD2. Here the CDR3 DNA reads TGTGCTAGCAGCTTAAGCCTAGCGGCCACAGATACGCAGTATTTT. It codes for CASSLSLAATDTQYF.